This TCR beta chain originates from a study of blood T cell repertoires in COVID-19. Study at large: Sites in the United States, Italy and Spain provided acute and convalescent COVID-19 samples.

The repertoire was sequenced with immunoSEQ multiplex PCR; TCRdb's copy has only in-frame clones and lacks some. The sample holds some 170,000 clones, roughly 90% seen once. The sequenced sample consisted of PBMCs or T cells enriched from blood (not recorded which). The sequence was obtained from a human donor with acute COVID-19. The donor label of this sample is uncertain.

The CDR3 protein is CASRAYTSGGDYNEQFF. DNA for the CDR3: TGCGCCAGCAGGGCGTATACTAGCGGGGGGGACTACAATGAGCAGTTCTTC. J is TRBJ2-1 and V is TRBV4-1; TRBD2 matches 13 bases. CDR1 is MGHRA and CDR2 is YSYEKL in the germline V gene. J was trimmed by 3 bases and V by 6 bases; bases with no gene match: 8. The CDR3 spans 17 residues.